The present T cell receptor beta chain was sequenced within a study of immune evolution from preneoplasia to lung adenocarcinoma. Findings of the study overall: Top clone frequencies peaked in normal lung, apparently declining through invasive adenocarcinoma.

CDR1 and CDR2 (germline): SQVTM, ANQGSEA. The CDR3 runs 11 residues. Trimming took 6 bases from V and 3 from J, leaving 9 bases between them. Points on this clone: Its antigen is undetermined.

Here immunoSEQ multiplex PCR was the method, and the copy in TCRdb shows in-frame clones only, minus some. The sample consists of several thousand clones, approximately 80% of them appearing once. Histologic diagnosis was independently verified by two lung pathologists. The rearrangement links TRBV29-1 to TRBJ2-7, with D hard to call. Material for sequencing was FFPE adjacent normal lung tissue. The source of this sequence is a person aged 60-80 years with lung adenocarcinoma. CDR3 residues: CSVGNGYEQYF. CDR3 DNA: TGCAGCGTCGGAAACGGCTACGAGCAGTACTTC.